This entry concerns a single T cell receptor beta chain. Method: immunoSEQ multiplex PCR; TCRdb's copy keeps in-frame clones and lacks some. This table holds more than 150,000 clones, 75% to 90% found once. The sample is drawn from a study of blood T cell repertoires in COVID-19. About the study: T cells, B-cell-depleted T cells, or PBMCs provided the cDNA or gDNA that served as material.

Sequencing used peripheral blood. This clonotype was obtained from a man aged 60 to 69 with acute or convalescent COVID-19.

DNA for the CDR3: TGTGCCAGCAGCGTCGGAGGGAACTACGAGCAGTACTTC. This sequence encodes CASSVGGNYEQYF. This chain connects TRBV9 to TRBJ2-7, with a weak D call TRBD2 (6 bases). The V end was cut by 2 bases, the J end by 3 bases, with 9 bases between. The V gene's germline CDR1 is SGDLS and CDR2 YYNGEE. This CDR3 contains 13 residues. The full variable domain, rest sourced from reference TRBV9 and TRBJ2-7, is DSGVTQTPKHLITATGQRVTLRCSPRSGDLSVYWYQQSLDQGLQFLIQYYNGEERAKGNILERFSAQQFPDLHSELNLSSLELGDSALYFCASSVGGNYEQYFGPGTRLTVT.